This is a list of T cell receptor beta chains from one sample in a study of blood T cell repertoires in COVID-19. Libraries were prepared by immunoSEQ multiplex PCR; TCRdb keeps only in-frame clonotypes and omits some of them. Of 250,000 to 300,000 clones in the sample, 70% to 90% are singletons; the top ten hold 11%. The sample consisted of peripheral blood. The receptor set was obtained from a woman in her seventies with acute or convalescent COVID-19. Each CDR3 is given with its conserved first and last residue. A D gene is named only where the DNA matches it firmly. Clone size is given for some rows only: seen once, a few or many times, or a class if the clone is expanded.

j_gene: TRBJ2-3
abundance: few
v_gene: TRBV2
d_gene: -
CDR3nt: TGTGCCAGCAGTGTGAGCACTAGCACAGATACGCAGTATTTT
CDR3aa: CASSVSTSTDTQYF

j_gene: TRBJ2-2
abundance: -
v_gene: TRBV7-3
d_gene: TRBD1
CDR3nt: TGTGCCAGCAGCAGGGACAGTTCCGGGGAGCTGTTTTTT
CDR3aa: CASSRDSSGELFF

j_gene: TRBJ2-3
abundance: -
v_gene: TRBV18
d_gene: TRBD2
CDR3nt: TGTGCCAGCTCACTTAGCGGGGGAAGCACAGATACGCAGTATTTT
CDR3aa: CASSLSGGSTDTQYF

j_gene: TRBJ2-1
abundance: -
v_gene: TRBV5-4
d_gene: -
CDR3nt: TGTGCCAGCAGCCCCAATACTCGAGTTGAGCAGTTCTTC
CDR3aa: CASSPNTRVEQFF

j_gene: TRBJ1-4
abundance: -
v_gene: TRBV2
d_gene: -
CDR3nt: TGTGCCAGCTCAGGGAGGGATGAAAAACTGTTTTTT
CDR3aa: CASSGRDEKLFF

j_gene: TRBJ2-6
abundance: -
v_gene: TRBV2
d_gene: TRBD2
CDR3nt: TGTGCCAGCAGTGGGGTAGCGGGGGGCTCTGGGGCCAACGTCCTGACTTTC
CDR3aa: CASSGVAGGSGANVLTF

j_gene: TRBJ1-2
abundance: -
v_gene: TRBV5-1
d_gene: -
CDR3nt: TGCGCCAGCAGCTTGGGCTGGACAGCTCGGTCGGGCTACACCTTC
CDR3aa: CASSLGWTARSGYTF

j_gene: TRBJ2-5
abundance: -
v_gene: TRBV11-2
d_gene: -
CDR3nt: TGTGCCAGCAGCTTAGGGAGACTAGTCCCCGTGGTGGAGACCCAGTACTTC
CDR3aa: CASSLGRLVPVVETQYF

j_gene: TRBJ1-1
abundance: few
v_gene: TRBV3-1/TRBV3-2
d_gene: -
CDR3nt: TGTGCCAGCAGCCTCGGCGAGGGTGATGCTTTCTTT
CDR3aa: CASSLGEGDAFF

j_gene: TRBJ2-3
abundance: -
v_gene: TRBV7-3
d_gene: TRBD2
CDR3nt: TGTGCCAGCAGCCCCAGCGGGGGAAGGACAGATACGCAGTATTTT
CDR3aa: CASSPSGGRTDTQYF

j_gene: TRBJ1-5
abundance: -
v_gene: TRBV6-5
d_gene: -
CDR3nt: TGTGCCAGTCTACTAGGAGGAAGCAATCAGCCCCAGCATTTT
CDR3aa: CASLLGGSNQPQHF

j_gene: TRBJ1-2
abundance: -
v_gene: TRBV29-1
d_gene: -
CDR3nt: TGCAGCGTTGAAGATCTAGACAGTAACTATGGCTACACCTTC
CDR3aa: CSVEDLDSNYGYTF

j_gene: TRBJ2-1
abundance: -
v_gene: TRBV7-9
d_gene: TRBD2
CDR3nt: TGTGCCAGCAGCTCCTGGAGCGCTAGCGGAGCTGAGCAGTTCTTC
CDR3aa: CASSSWSASGAEQFF

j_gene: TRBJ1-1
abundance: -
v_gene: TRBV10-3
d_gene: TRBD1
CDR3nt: TGTGCCATCAGTAGGGACAGGAACACTGAAGCTTTCTTT
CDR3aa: CAISRDRNTEAFF

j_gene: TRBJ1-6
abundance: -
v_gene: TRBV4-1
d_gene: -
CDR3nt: TGCGCCAGCAGCCAAGCGCAGGGCGTAAGATCACCCCTCCACTTT
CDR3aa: CASSQAQGVRSPLHF

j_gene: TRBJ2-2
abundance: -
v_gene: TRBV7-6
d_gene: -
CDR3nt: TGTGCCAGCAGCCCCTCCTGGGGCACGAACACCGGGGAGCTGTTTTTT
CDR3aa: CASSPSWGTNTGELFF

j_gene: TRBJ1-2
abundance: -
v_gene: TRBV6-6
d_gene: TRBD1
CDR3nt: TGTGCCAGCAGTTATACAGGGGATCGAGGCTACACCTTC
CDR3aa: CASSYTGDRGYTF

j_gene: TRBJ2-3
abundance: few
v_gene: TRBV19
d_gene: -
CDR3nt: TGTGCCAGTAGAGGGGCCGCAGATACGCAGTATTTT
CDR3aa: CASRGAADTQYF

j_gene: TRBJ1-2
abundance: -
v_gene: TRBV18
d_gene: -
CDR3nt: TGTGCCAGCTCACCTGGAGCTAACTATGGCTACACCTTC
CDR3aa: CASSPGANYGYTF

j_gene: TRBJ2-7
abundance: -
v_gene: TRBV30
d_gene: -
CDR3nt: TGTGCCTGGAGTCCGACAGGATCCCCTTACGAGCAGTACTTC
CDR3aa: CAWSPTGSPYEQYF

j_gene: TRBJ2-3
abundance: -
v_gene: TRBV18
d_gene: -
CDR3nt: TGTGCCAGCTCACCATCCCAGACTAGCACAGATACGCAGTATTTT
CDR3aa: CASSPSQTSTDTQYF

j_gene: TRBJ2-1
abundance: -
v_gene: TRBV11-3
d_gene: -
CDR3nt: TGTGCCAGCAGCTTAGGTAGCCGGGATGAGCAGTTCTTC
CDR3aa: CASSLGSRDEQFF

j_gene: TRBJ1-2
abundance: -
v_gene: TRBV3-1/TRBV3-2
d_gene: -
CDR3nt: TGTGCCAGCAGCCAAAGCCGGACGGGGAACTATGGCTACACCTTC
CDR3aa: CASSQSRTGNYGYTF

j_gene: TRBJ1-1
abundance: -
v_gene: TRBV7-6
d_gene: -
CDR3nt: TGTGCCAGCAGCTTTCGCCCGGGTCCCTCCAACACTGAAGCTTTCTTT
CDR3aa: CASSFRPGPSNTEAFF

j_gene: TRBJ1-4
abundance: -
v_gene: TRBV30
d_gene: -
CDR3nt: TGTGCCTGGCGGAGGGATTATAATGAAAAACTGTTTTTT
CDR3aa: CAWRRDYNEKLFF

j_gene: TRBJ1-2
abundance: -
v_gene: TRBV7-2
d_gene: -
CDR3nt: TGTGCCAGCAGCTTCGACGGGTATGGCTACACCTTC
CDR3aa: CASSFDGYGYTF

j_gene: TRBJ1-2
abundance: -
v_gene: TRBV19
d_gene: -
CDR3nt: TGTGCCAGTACTACACAGGCTGGTAACTATGGCTACACCTTC
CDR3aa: CASTTQAGNYGYTF

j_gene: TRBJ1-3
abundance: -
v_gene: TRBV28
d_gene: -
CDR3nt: TGTGCCAGCAGTTTACCTCAGGGCAATGGAAACACCATATATTTT
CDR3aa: CASSLPQGNGNTIYF

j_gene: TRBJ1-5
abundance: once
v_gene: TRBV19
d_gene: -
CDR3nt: TGTGCCAGTAGTTCTCGTTCTACAGGGCTGGTGAGCAATCAGCCCCAGCATTTT
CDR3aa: CASSSRSTGLVSNQPQHF

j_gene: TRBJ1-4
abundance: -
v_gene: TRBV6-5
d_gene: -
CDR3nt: TGTGCCAGCAGTATAACAGGGTTTAATGAAAAACTGTTTTTT
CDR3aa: CASSITGFNEKLFF

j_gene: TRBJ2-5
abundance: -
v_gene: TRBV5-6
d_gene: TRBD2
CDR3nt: TGTGCCAGCAGCTTGTCTCCAGGACTAGCGGGGTGGGAGACCCAGTACTTC
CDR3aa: CASSLSPGLAGWETQYF

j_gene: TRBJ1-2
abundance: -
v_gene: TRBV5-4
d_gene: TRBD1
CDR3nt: TGTGCCAGCAGCTCGCAGGGGGTCCGGTATGGCTACACCTTC
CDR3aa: CASSSQGVRYGYTF

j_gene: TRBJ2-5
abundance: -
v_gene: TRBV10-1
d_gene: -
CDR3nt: TGCGCCAGCAGTGAGTCGCGGGGAGGAGAGACCCAGTACTTC
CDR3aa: CASSESRGGETQYF

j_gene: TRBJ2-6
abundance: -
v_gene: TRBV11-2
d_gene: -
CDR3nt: TGTGCCAGCAGCTTAGTCAGGGGCCCCTCTGGGGCCAACGTCCTGACTTTC
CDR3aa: CASSLVRGPSGANVLTF

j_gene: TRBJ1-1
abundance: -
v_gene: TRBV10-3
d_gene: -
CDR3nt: TGTGCCATCAGTGGCCGGTCCGACACTGAAGCTTTCTTT
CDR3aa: CAISGRSDTEAFF

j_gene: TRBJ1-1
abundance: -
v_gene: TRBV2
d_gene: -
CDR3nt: TGTGCCAGCAGTGTAAAGGTTGAGGCTGCTGAAGCTTTCTTT
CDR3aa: CASSVKVEAAEAFF

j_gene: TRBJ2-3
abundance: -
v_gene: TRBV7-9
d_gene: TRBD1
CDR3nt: TGTGCCAGCAGCTTTATTGGACAGGCAGATACGCAGTATTTT
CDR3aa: CASSFIGQADTQYF

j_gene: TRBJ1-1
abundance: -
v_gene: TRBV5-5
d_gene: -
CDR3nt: TGTGCCAGCAGCTTACGTCAGGGCTGGAGCACTGAAGCTTTCTTT
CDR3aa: CASSLRQGWSTEAFF

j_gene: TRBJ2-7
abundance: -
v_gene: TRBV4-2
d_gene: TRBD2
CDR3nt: TGTGCCAGCAGCCCGTCTGGGGACTACTTCTACGAGCAGTACTTC
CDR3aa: CASSPSGDYFYEQYF

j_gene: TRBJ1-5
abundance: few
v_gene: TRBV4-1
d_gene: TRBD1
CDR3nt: TGCGCCAGCCAACCGGGACAGGGGAGTAGCAATCAGCCCCAGCATTTT
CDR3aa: CASQPGQGSSNQPQHF

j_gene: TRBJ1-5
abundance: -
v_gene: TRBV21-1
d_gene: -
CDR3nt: TGTGCCAGCAGGGGTGGGGAGGGCGGCAATCAGCCCCAGCATTTT
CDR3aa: CASRGGEGGNQPQHF

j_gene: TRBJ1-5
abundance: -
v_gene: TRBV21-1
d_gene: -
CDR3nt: TGTGCCAGCAGTCTTCCGGGACAGGGACTTAGCAATCAGCCCCAGCATTTT
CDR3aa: CASSLPGQGLSNQPQHF